This record concerns one TCR beta chain sequence. Profiled with immunoSEQ multiplex PCR; TCRdb holds only in-frame clones, not every one. This table has about 70,000 clones, approximately 92% appearing once. This sample was taken from a study of T cell changes during pregnancy in multiple sclerosis. CDR1 and CDR2 (germline): SQVTM, ANQGSEA. This CDR3 is 13 amino acids long. The germline V and J ends were trimmed by 4 bases and 5 bases, with 14 bases remaining between them. The gene calls are TRBV29-1 and TRBJ1-1; weak D call: TRBD1 (5 bases). The source is a female donor in good health, enrolled as a control in a pregnancy study. This sample comprised peripheral blood, obtained in the second trimester of pregnancy. The CDR3 nucleotides are TGCAGCGTTGGGCCGGGGGTGGCGACTGAAGCTTTCTTT. Translating gives CSVGPGVATEAFF.